These T cell receptor beta chains were read from a single sample in a study of blood T cell repertoires in COVID-19. The method was immunoSEQ multiplex PCR; TCRdb's version includes in-frame clones alone and lacks a portion of them. The sample has about 52,000 clones; about 83% are singletons. Sample: peripheral blood. Source of these receptors: a man in his 70s with active COVID-19. The CDR3 runs from the conserved cysteine through the conserved F or W. D genes are given only for firm matches. Some rows have no size entry. The others give once, few or many, or a class for an expanded clone.

j_gene	abundance	d_gene	v_gene	CDR3aa	CDR3nt
TRBJ1-6	NA	NA	TRBV21-1	CASSDRGRPLHF	TGTGCCAGCTCAGACAGGGGGCGCCCCCTCCACTTT
TRBJ1-1	NA	NA	TRBV3-1/TRBV3-2	CASSQGGGAPTEAFF	TGTGCCAGCAGCCAAGGGGGAGGGGCGCCCACTGAAGCTTTCTTT
TRBJ1-5	NA	NA	TRBV18	CASSADSRRNQPQHF	TGTGCCAGCTCGGCGGACAGTAGACGCAATCAGCCCCAGCATTTT
TRBJ1-1	NA	TRBD1	TRBV10-3	CAITDDRGRQGAFF	TGTGCCATCACGGACGACAGGGGGCGGCAGGGGGCTTTCTTT
TRBJ1-1	NA	NA	TRBV7-2	CASSFWRGLKEAFF	TGTGCCAGCAGCTTTTGGCGGGGACTTAAAGAAGCTTTCTTT
TRBJ2-7	few	NA	TRBV7-9	CASSLASDWGDEQYF	TGTGCCAGCAGCTTAGCGTCGGATTGGGGGGACGAGCAGTACTTC
TRBJ2-7	few	NA	TRBV4-1	CASSQDRGSYEQYF	TGCGCCAGCAGCCAAGATCGGGGGTCCTACGAGCAGTACTTC
TRBJ2-7	NA	TRBD2	TRBV10-3	CAISDTGGGAGEQYF	TGTGCCATCAGTGATACTGGCGGGGGGGCCGGGGAGCAGTACTTC
TRBJ2-3	NA	NA	TRBV12-3/TRBV12-4	CASKADSPDTQYF	TGTGCCAGCAAAGCCGACAGCCCAGATACGCAGTATTTT
TRBJ2-5	NA	TRBD2	TRBV15	CATSPGRDQYF	TGTGCCACCAGCCCCGGGAGGGACCAGTACTTC
TRBJ1-4	once	NA	TRBV19	CASSIEWKRSEKLFF	TGTGCCAGTAGTATAGAATGGAAGAGGAGTGAAAAACTGTTTTTT
TRBJ1-6	NA	NA	TRBV30	CAWSRRVSRMSSYNSPLHF	TGTGCCTGGAGCCGGAGGGTATCCCGAATGAGCTCCTATAATTCACCCCTCCACTTT
TRBJ2-7	NA	TRBD1	TRBV6-6	CASKRQGSTYEQYF	TGTGCCAGCAAAAGACAGGGGAGCACCTACGAGCAGTACTTC
TRBJ1-4	NA	NA	TRBV5-6	CASSLPGSKNEKLFF	TGTGCCAGCAGCCTACCGGGAAGCAAGAATGAAAAACTGTTTTTT
TRBJ1-1	NA	NA	TRBV3-1/TRBV3-2	CASSPWTGGNTEAFF	TGTGCCAGCAGCCCGTGGACGGGAGGGAACACTGAAGCTTTCTTT
TRBJ2-3	NA	TRBD1	TRBV2	CASSAWTGLGTDTQYF	TGTGCCAGCAGTGCCTGGACAGGGCTCGGCACAGATACGCAGTATTTT
TRBJ2-2	NA	NA	TRBV10-1	CASSESSANTGELFF	TGCGCCAGCAGTGAGTCTTCGGCGAACACCGGGGAGCTGTTTTTT
TRBJ1-4	once	NA	TRBV30	CAPWGGTIATNEKLFF	TGTGCCCCCTGGGGGGGGACAATTGCAACTAATGAAAAACTGTTTTTT
TRBJ2-5	NA	NA	TRBV2	CASSDGSLGTQYF	TGTGCCAGCAGTGACGGTAGCCTCGGGACCCAGTACTTC
TRBJ1-5	NA	NA	TRBV7-2	CASSASWGDQPQHF	TGTGCCAGCAGCGCCAGTTGGGGGGATCAGCCCCAGCATTTT
TRBJ1-6	NA	NA	TRBV5-1	CASSSQDWEDSPLHF	TGCGCCAGCAGCTCCCAGGACTGGGAGGATTCACCCCTCCACTTT
TRBJ2-3	NA	NA	TRBV14	CASSSRRAGTDTQYF	TGTGCCAGCAGCTCAAGGAGGGCTGGCACAGATACGCAGTATTTT
TRBJ2-7	NA	TRBD1	TRBV2	CASRLPDRDEQYF	TGTGCCAGCAGGCTGCCGGACAGGGACGAGCAGTACTTC
TRBJ1-3	NA	NA	TRBV3-1/TRBV3-2	CASSQGGQDRNTIYF	TGTGCCAGCAGCCAAGGAGGGCAGGATCGAAACACCATATATTTT
TRBJ2-1	NA	TRBD2	TRBV14	CASSQPHFLAGGLNEQFF	TGTGCCAGCAGCCAACCCCATTTCCTGGCGGGGGGGCTTAATGAGCAGTTCTTC
TRBJ1-1	NA	TRBD1	TRBV7-9	CASSRIGTGSLAFF	TGTGCCAGCAGCCGTATCGGGACAGGGAGCTTAGCTTTCTTT
TRBJ2-3	NA	TRBD2	TRBV9	CASSVGAGRSTDTQYF	TGTGCCAGCAGCGTGGGAGCGGGGCGAAGCACAGATACGCAGTATTTT
TRBJ1-1	NA	NA	TRBV6-5	CATSRTPVNTEAFF	TGTGCCACCAGCAGGACACCAGTGAACACTGAAGCTTTCTTT
TRBJ2-7	few	TRBD2	TRBV13	CASSPAGGGGTYEQYF	TGTGCCAGCAGCCCGGCGGGTGGCGGGGGGACCTACGAGCAGTACTTC
TRBJ2-7	NA	NA	TRBV2	CASSEATGRREQYF	TGTGCCAGCAGTGAAGCCACAGGGCGTCGAGAGCAGTACTTC
TRBJ2-5	NA	TRBD2	TRBV7-3	CASSSIAGKQETQYF	TGTGCCAGCAGCTCGATAGCGGGGAAACAAGAGACCCAGTACTTC
TRBJ1-2	NA	NA	TRBV7-9	CASSQAAYGYTF	TGTGCCAGCAGCCAGGCAGCCTATGGCTACACCTTC
TRBJ1-3	once	NA	TRBV23-1	CASSQSRQASGNTIYF	TGCGCCAGCAGTCAATCGCGACAGGCCTCTGGAAACACCATATATTTT
TRBJ1-1	NA	NA	TRBV6-5	CASSPPGVAAAFF	TGTGCCAGCAGTCCACCGGGAGTGGCGGCAGCTTTCTTT
TRBJ2-1	NA	TRBD1	TRBV6-5	CASTPGGAHEQFF	TGTGCCAGCACCCCAGGGGGAGCCCATGAGCAGTTCTTC
TRBJ1-2	NA	NA	TRBV7-8	CASSLGRGGYGYTF	TGTGCCAGCAGCTTAGGGAGAGGTGGCTATGGCTACACCTTC
TRBJ1-3	NA	NA	TRBV5-1	CASSRGQPSGNTIYF	TGCGCCAGCAGCCGCGGACAGCCCTCTGGAAACACCATATATTTT
TRBJ1-3	NA	TRBD1	TRBV6-2/TRBV6-3	CASSRQGSSGNTIYF	TGTGCCAGCAGTCGACAGGGGAGCTCTGGAAACACCATATATTTT
TRBJ2-7	NA	NA	TRBV7-2	CASSLAGQSYEQYF	TGTGCCAGCAGCTTAGCAGGACAGTCCTACGAGCAGTACTTC
TRBJ1-6	few	NA	TRBV11-2	CASSLGLGRHNSPLHF	TGTGCCAGCAGCCTAGGTTTAGGGAGGCATAATTCACCCCTCCACTTT
TRBJ2-5	once	NA	TRBV11-2	CASSQPEAETQYF	TGTGCCAGCAGCCAACCAGAAGCGGAGACCCAGTACTTC
TRBJ2-3	NA	TRBD2	TRBV27	CASSLLSSGQSTDTQYF	TGTGCCAGCAGTTTACTATCTAGCGGACAAAGCACAGATACGCAGTATTTT